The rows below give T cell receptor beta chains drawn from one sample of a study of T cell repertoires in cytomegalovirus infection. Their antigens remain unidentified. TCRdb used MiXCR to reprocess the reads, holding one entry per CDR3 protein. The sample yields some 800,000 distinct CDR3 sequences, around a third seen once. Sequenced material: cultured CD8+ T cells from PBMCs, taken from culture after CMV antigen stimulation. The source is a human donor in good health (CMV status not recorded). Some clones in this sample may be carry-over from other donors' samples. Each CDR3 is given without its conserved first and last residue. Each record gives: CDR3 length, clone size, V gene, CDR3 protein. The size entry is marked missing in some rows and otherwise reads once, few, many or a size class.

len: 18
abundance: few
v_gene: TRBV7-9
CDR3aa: ASSHRNPTGQDSGANVLT

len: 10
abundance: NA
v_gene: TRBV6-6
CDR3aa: ASSYGGGEQY

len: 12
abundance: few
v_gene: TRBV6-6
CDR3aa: ASRKGQGVQPQH

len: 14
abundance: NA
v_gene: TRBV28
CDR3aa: ASSPVAGTLNYGYT

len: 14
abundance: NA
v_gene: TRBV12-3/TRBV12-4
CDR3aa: ASSLAPGAGYNEQF

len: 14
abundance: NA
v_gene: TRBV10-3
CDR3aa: AISVGGTASYNEQF

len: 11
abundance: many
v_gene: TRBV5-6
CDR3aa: ASKRDSGLSYT

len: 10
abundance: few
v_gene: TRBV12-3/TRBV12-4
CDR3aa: ASSFVNYEQY

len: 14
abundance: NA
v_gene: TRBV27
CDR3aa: ASSSEQGAYSGELF

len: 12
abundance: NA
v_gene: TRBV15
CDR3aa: ATRRTGVGEKLF

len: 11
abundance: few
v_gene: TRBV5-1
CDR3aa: ASNGGGNTEAF

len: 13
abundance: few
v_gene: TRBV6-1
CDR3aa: ASSERTGGKETQY

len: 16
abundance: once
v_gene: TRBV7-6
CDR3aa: ASSRRLAGGYSRNEQF

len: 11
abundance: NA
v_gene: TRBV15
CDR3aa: ATEEGSADTQY

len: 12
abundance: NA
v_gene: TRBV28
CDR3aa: ASRGSVAYNEQF

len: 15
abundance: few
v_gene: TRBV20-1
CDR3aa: SARGRDRDFSGNTIY

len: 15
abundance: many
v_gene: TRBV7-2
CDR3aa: ASSPEGVPRFALGYT

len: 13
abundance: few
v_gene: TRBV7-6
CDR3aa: ASRRTSGGANEQF

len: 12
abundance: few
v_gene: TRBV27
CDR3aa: ASTPGGPSYEQY

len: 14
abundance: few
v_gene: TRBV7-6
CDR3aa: ASSLSGRGGDNEQF

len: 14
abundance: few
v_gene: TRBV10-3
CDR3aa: AIRPGQGQFGETQY

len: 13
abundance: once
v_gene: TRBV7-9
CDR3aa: ASSNGRLAKNIQY

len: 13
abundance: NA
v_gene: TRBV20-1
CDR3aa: SAPLGQGAYNEQF

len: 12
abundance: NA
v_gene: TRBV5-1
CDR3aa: ASSWTEWGTEAF

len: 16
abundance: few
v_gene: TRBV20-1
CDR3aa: SAIPGQVIAPRQETQY

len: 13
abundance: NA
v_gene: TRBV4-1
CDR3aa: ASSQDGGANYGYT

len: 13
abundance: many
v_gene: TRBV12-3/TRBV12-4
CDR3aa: ASSRDTASTDTQY

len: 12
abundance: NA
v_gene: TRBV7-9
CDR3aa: ASSPRKVPDTQY

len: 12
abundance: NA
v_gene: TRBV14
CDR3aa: ASSRLGDSYEQY

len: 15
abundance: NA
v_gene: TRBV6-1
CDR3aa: ASSDAGTVDYTDTQY

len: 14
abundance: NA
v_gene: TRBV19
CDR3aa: ASSDGRAPISYEQY

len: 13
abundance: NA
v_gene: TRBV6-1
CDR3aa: ASSEDGQGATEAF

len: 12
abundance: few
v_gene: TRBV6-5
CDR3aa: ASSQRGGLGEQY

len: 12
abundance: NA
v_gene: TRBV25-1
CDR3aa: VSRWGSGTDTQY

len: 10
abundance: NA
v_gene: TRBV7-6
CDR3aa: TSSPRGAEAF

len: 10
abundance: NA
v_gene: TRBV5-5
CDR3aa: ASSWQLYGYT

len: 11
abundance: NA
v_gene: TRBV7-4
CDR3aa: ASTDDSDYGYT

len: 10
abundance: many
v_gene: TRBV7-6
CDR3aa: ASSPGPTEAF

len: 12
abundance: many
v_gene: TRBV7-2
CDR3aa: ASSELDRVTEAF

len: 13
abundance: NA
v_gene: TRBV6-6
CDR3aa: ASRGWQETNYGYT

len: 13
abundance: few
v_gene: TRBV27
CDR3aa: ASRETFSSYNEQF

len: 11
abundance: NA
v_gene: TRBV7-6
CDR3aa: VSSLDDSLRMF

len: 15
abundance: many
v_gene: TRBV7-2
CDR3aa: ASSRHPSGDWNTEAF

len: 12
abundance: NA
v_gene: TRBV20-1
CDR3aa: SARALAGYNEQF

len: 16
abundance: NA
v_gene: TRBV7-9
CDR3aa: ASSLDGQSIGRNTEAF

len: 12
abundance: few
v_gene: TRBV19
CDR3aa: ASSAQGFGQPQH

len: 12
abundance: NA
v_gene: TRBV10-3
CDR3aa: AIMLGVSTGELF

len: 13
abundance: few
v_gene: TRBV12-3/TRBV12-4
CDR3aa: ASSFSLRSFNEQF

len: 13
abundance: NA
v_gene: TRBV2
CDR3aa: ANMGTGGNTGELF

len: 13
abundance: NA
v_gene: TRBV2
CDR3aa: ASEDPRSGANVLT

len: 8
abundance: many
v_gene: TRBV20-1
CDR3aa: SATHSGYT

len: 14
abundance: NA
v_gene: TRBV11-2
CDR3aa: ASSLGAPGGRKTQY

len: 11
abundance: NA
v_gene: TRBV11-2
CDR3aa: ASSLVGANGYT

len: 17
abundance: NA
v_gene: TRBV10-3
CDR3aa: AISEREVGGDRYTGELF

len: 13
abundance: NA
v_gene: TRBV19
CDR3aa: ASSLRGPPNTEAF